A selection of T cell receptor beta chains follows, all from one sample in a study of regulatory and conventional T cells in RAG deficiency. The table came from immunoSEQ multiplex PCR; TCRdb's copy has only in-frame clones and leaves some out. Of over 9,500 clones in the sample, 90% to 95% were seen once. The data were also submitted as part of a second study, on regulatory T cells.

The sample taken for sequencing was CD4+ effector T cells sorted from blood. The source is a human donor in good health. Each CDR3 is given with its conserved first and last residue.

cdr3_aa: CASRELAGGNTDTQYF; v_call: TRBV6-1
cdr3_aa: CAGRLDEQFF; v_call: TRBV21-1
cdr3_aa: CASSQVSRTEQGYGYTF; v_call: TRBV4-1
cdr3_aa: CASSLGLAGPSYEQYF; v_call: TRBV7-2
cdr3_aa: CASSQEWGLAGGQTQYF; v_call: TRBV4-2
cdr3_aa: CASSFQGGTQYF; v_call: TRBV5-1
cdr3_aa: CASSIGGSGANVLTF; v_call: TRBV19
cdr3_aa: CASSENRGTYSGANVLTF; v_call: TRBV6-1
cdr3_aa: CASSLSGNQPQHF; v_call: TRBV28
cdr3_aa: CASSSLMGQGNTEAFF; v_call: TRBV5-1
cdr3_aa: CASSLVLVTGHEQFF; v_call: TRBV5-5
cdr3_aa: CASTRGSYNSPLHF; v_call: TRBV6-5
cdr3_aa: CASSYGQGVGEAFF; v_call: TRBV7-8
cdr3_aa: CASSSTGTQYF; v_call: TRBV5-1
cdr3_aa: CASSLGRGNYGYTF; v_call: TRBV5-1
cdr3_aa: CASSERPSGLDSSYEQYF; v_call: TRBV25-1
cdr3_aa: CASSPQSFMTGPGLGYEQYF; v_call: TRBV28
cdr3_aa: CSVQPGNNEQFF; v_call: TRBV29-1
cdr3_aa: CASSLGGTGLEKLFF; v_call: TRBV11-2
cdr3_aa: CASSLALGHPSNYGYTF; v_call: TRBV7-9
cdr3_aa: CASSVVREGSYGYTF; v_call: TRBV9
cdr3_aa: CASSQRSPGGEGAFF; v_call: TRBV14
cdr3_aa: CASSAGTRYTF; v_call: TRBV28
cdr3_aa: CASSSDRGGNTEAFF; v_call: TRBV5-1
cdr3_aa: CASSATSGGIETQYF; v_call: TRBV5-4
cdr3_aa: CASSLGTRDRGNEQYF; v_call: TRBV5-1
cdr3_aa: CASSNRRGSTDTQYF; v_call: TRBV5-1
cdr3_aa: CASSQDVGQGHGYTF; v_call: TRBV4-2
cdr3_aa: CAGGLRGHTGELFF; v_call: TRBV11-2
cdr3_aa: CSVDRRDTEAFF; v_call: TRBV29-1
cdr3_aa: CARLCGIEAKNIQYF; v_call: TRBV23-1
cdr3_aa: CASSLASGSYTGELFF; v_call: TRBV5-4
cdr3_aa: CASHGTSGNTIYF; v_call: TRBV19
cdr3_aa: CASSLGQPYGYTF; v_call: TRBV5-6
cdr3_aa: CASSLIGATNEKLFF; v_call: TRBV28
cdr3_aa: CASRGTGVDGYTF; v_call: TRBV25-1
cdr3_aa: CASSLTAAEVPYGYTF; v_call: TRBV7-3
cdr3_aa: CAAYTPPEQFF; v_call: TRBV30
cdr3_aa: CASSVSGSTNEQYF; v_call: TRBV9
cdr3_aa: CASTSGGLNEQFF; v_call: TRBV9
cdr3_aa: CASSLLGGYEQYF; v_call: TRBV7-8
cdr3_aa: CAWMGPGLEKLFF; v_call: TRBV30
cdr3_aa: CASSLVGSSYEQYF; v_call: TRBV7-9
cdr3_aa: CASSQTSRGAGNEQFF; v_call: TRBV4-1
cdr3_aa: CANRGTSGNEQFF; v_call: TRBV10-3
cdr3_aa: CASSLDLAGPANEQYF; v_call: TRBV5-4
cdr3_aa: CASSVGGVGQPQHF; v_call: TRBV6-1
cdr3_aa: CASTSGGSRVGYEQYF; v_call: TRBV6-6
cdr3_aa: CASSLVTFEAFF; v_call: TRBV7-2
cdr3_aa: CASSYLSGFTGELFF; v_call: TRBV6-6
cdr3_aa: CASSGGDRGGIAGNTIYF; v_call: TRBV28
cdr3_aa: CASSTGTGVSGELFF; v_call: TRBV11-3
cdr3_aa: CASSPKDRTEAFF; v_call: TRBV18
cdr3_aa: CASSPLSRQRDNSPLHF; v_call: TRBV18
cdr3_aa: CASSLEPGPAPQHF; v_call: TRBV5-4
cdr3_aa: CASKLTGANYGYTF; v_call: TRBV6-1
cdr3_aa: CASSPDSSWSYEQYF; v_call: TRBV19
cdr3_aa: CASAKGQGGDTQYF; v_call: TRBV12-5
cdr3_aa: CASSFQGMNTEAFF; v_call: TRBV28